The TCR beta chain described here comes from a study of cytomegalovirus exposure and HLA in healthy donors. General study findings and limits: Cytomegalovirus-associated TCR beta chains were listed, numbering roughly 150.

This CDR3 is 15 amino acids long. The V gene's germline CDR1 is MDHEN and CDR2 SYDVKM. The V end was cut by 3 bases, the J end by 1 base, with 10 bases between. The PCR used 60 Vbeta and 13 Jbeta primers. Here immunoSEQ multiplex PCR was the method, and the copy in TCRdb shows in-frame clones only, minus some. The table shows 90,000 to 150,000 clones, with around 67% occurring only once. As concerns this clone: As yet, its antigen is unknown.

The sequence came from a woman aged 40 to 50 in good health and CMV-seronegative. The source material was PBMCs. The genes are TRBV28 and TRBJ1-5; no reliable D call. The CDR3 reads CASSFGSWSNQPQHF. The CDR3 coding sequence is TGTGCCAGCAGTTTCGGGTCCTGGAGCAATCAGCCCCAGCATTTT. Based on the CDR3 plus reference TRBV28 and TRBJ1-5, the full variable domain is DVKVTQSSRYLVKRTGEKVFLECVQDMDHENMFWYRQDPGLGLRLIYFSYDVKMKEKGDIPEGYSVSREKKERFSLILESASTNQTSMYLCASSFGSWSNQPQHFGDGTRLSIL.